This T cell receptor beta chain stems from a study of CD8 T cells in ankylosing spondylitis. This clonotype was counted ten times or more. Its antigen is unknown. CDR1 is LNHNV and CDR2 is YYDKDF in the germline V gene (reference sequence). CDR3 length equals 13 residues. Trimming removed 6 bases from V and 6 bases from J, with 15 bases in between. Quantitative 5'-RACE with molecular barcodes generated TCR beta libraries. TCRdb independently ran MiXCR on the 5' RACE reads; one entry per CDR3 protein. The data contain 150,000 to 200,000 distinct CDR3 sequences, 10% to 15% of them singletons. Points from the study as a whole: A motif in TCR beta, a set of under ten highly homologous variants, appeared characteristic of ankylosing spondylitis blood. Matched ankylosing spondylitis synovial fluid reportedly contained a significantly enriched population of disease-linked clones. The authors found the disease-linked clones to be CD8+ and relatively rare in peripheral blood.

The receptor's source is a female donor with ankylosing spondylitis or in good health (not recorded which). The chain carries TRBV15 and TRBJ2-7, with a tentative D call TRBD2 (5 bases). The sequencing input was blood, either unsorted or a sorted T cell fraction (not recorded which). CDR3 in DNA: TGTGCCACCAGTCCTCGCCCGGGGAGCGAGCAGTACTTC. Translated, it gives CATSPRPGSEQYF.